This is a list of T cell receptor beta chains from one sample in a study of blood T cell repertoires in COVID-19. Data came from immunoSEQ multiplex PCR; TCRdb stores just in-frame clones and leaves some out. The sample contains roughly 340,000 clones, around nine tenths of which appear only once. The sequenced sample consisted of peripheral blood. The receptor source for this set is a woman between 18 and 30 years old who had recovered from COVID-19. Each CDR3 is given with its conserved first and last residue. Each record gives: J gene, V gene, D gene, clone size, CDR3 protein, CDR3 DNA. D genes are given only for firm matches. Expanded clones are given a class, and other clones once, few, many or no size at all.

j_gene: TRBJ1-6; v_gene: TRBV5-8; d_gene: -; abundance: -; CDR3aa: CASSLMLGARSSYNSPLHF; CDR3nt: TGTGCCAGCAGCTTGATGTTGGGGGCGAGGAGCTCCTATAATTCACCCCTCCACTTT
j_gene: TRBJ2-2; v_gene: TRBV21-1; d_gene: -; abundance: -; CDR3aa: CASSQTSPTNTGELFF; CDR3nt: TGTGCCAGCAGTCAAACTAGCCCGACCAACACCGGGGAGCTGTTTTTT
j_gene: TRBJ1-5; v_gene: TRBV18; d_gene: TRBD1; abundance: -; CDR3aa: CASSPQGDNYQPQHF; CDR3nt: TGTGCCAGCTCACCCCAGGGGGACAATTATCAGCCCCAGCATTTT
j_gene: TRBJ2-6; v_gene: TRBV11-3; d_gene: -; abundance: -; CDR3aa: CASSLRTSSGANVLTF; CDR3nt: TGTGCCAGCAGCTTAAGAACGAGCTCTGGGGCCAACGTCCTGACTTTC
j_gene: TRBJ2-3; v_gene: TRBV9; d_gene: -; abundance: -; CDR3aa: CASSARAPAGLDTQYF; CDR3nt: TGTGCCAGCAGCGCAAGAGCGCCTGCGGGACTAGATACGCAGTATTTT
j_gene: TRBJ2-1; v_gene: TRBV21-1; d_gene: -; abundance: -; CDR3aa: CASSKVTGPYNEQFF; CDR3nt: TGTGCCAGCAGCAAAGTTACAGGCCCCTACAATGAGCAGTTCTTC
j_gene: TRBJ1-4; v_gene: TRBV19; d_gene: -; abundance: -; CDR3aa: CASSIPQGVTNEKLFF; CDR3nt: TGTGCCAGTAGTATCCCGCAGGGCGTGACTAATGAAAAACTGTTTTTT
j_gene: TRBJ2-4; v_gene: TRBV12-3/TRBV12-4; d_gene: -; abundance: -; CDR3aa: CASRIGAINIQYF; CDR3nt: TGTGCCAGCAGGATAGGGGCCATAAACATTCAGTACTTC
j_gene: TRBJ2-5; v_gene: TRBV27; d_gene: TRBD2; abundance: -; CDR3aa: CASSLAGGETQYF; CDR3nt: TGTGCCAGCAGTTTAGCGGGGGGAGAGACCCAGTACTTC
j_gene: TRBJ1-1; v_gene: TRBV19; d_gene: -; abundance: -; CDR3aa: CASKALPVNTEAFF; CDR3nt: TGTGCCAGCAAAGCCCTCCCCGTAAACACTGAAGCTTTCTTT
j_gene: TRBJ2-1; v_gene: TRBV30; d_gene: TRBD2; abundance: -; CDR3aa: CAWSDWTSGDNEQFF; CDR3nt: TGTGCCTGGAGTGACTGGACTAGCGGGGACAATGAGCAGTTCTTC
j_gene: TRBJ2-5; v_gene: TRBV11-2; d_gene: -; abundance: -; CDR3aa: CASSFPLGGSETQYF; CDR3nt: TGTGCCAGCAGCTTCCCGCTTGGGGGGAGCGAGACCCAGTACTTC
j_gene: TRBJ2-2; v_gene: TRBV5-1; d_gene: -; abundance: -; CDR3aa: CASSSALALGGELFF; CDR3nt: TGCGCCAGCAGCTCCGCTCTAGCGTTGGGCGGGGAGCTGTTTTTT
j_gene: TRBJ1-5; v_gene: TRBV6-2/TRBV6-3; d_gene: TRBD1; abundance: -; CDR3aa: CASSWDRDQPQHF; CDR3nt: TGTGCCAGCAGCTGGGACAGGGATCAGCCCCAGCATTTT
j_gene: TRBJ2-5; v_gene: TRBV7-2; d_gene: -; abundance: -; CDR3aa: CASSGGKGETQYF; CDR3nt: TGTGCCAGCAGTGGCGGAAAGGGGGAGACCCAGTACTTC
j_gene: TRBJ2-2; v_gene: TRBV4-3; d_gene: -; abundance: -; CDR3aa: CASSQASGDTGELFF; CDR3nt: TGCGCCAGCAGCCAAGCCTCAGGGGACACCGGGGAGCTGTTTTTT
j_gene: TRBJ1-1; v_gene: TRBV5-6; d_gene: TRBD1; abundance: -; CDR3aa: CASSLKQGTMNTEAFF; CDR3nt: TGTGCCAGCAGCTTGAAACAGGGGACAATGAACACTGAAGCTTTCTTT
j_gene: TRBJ2-5; v_gene: TRBV30; d_gene: TRBD2; abundance: -; CDR3aa: CAWSVGSGSYETQYF; CDR3nt: TGTGCCTGGAGTGTAGGTAGCGGGAGCTATGAGACCCAGTACTTC
j_gene: TRBJ1-2; v_gene: TRBV7-9; d_gene: TRBD1; abundance: -; CDR3aa: CASSPLGTGGARDYGYTF; CDR3nt: TGTGCCAGCAGCCCGCTAGGGACAGGGGGCGCAAGGGACTATGGCTACACCTTC
j_gene: TRBJ2-1; v_gene: TRBV5-4; d_gene: -; abundance: -; CDR3aa: CASSRYGSYNEQFF; CDR3nt: TGTGCCAGCAGCCGATACGGGAGCTACAATGAGCAGTTCTTC
j_gene: TRBJ2-2; v_gene: TRBV19; d_gene: -; abundance: once; CDR3aa: CASSTGLSNTGELFF; CDR3nt: TGTGCCAGTAGTACAGGACTATCGAACACCGGGGAGCTGTTTTTT
j_gene: TRBJ2-2; v_gene: TRBV5-6; d_gene: TRBD2; abundance: -; CDR3aa: CASSFSGRDTGELFF; CDR3nt: TGTGCCAGCAGCTTTAGCGGGAGGGACACCGGGGAGCTGTTTTTT
j_gene: TRBJ2-3; v_gene: TRBV18; d_gene: -; abundance: -; CDR3aa: CASSLRGEDTQYF; CDR3nt: TGTGCCAGCTCCCTTCGGGGTGAAGATACGCAGTATTTT
j_gene: TRBJ2-5; v_gene: TRBV2; d_gene: TRBD2; abundance: -; CDR3aa: CASGSLARETQYF; CDR3nt: TGTGCCAGCGGGTCACTAGCGCGAGAGACCCAGTACTTC
j_gene: TRBJ2-1; v_gene: TRBV3-1/TRBV3-2; d_gene: TRBD2; abundance: -; CDR3aa: CASSQGREGWHNEQFF; CDR3nt: TGTGCCAGCAGCCAAGGGCGGGAGGGCTGGCACAATGAGCAGTTCTTC
j_gene: TRBJ2-3; v_gene: TRBV12-5; d_gene: TRBD2; abundance: -; CDR3aa: CASAWTSGRDTQYF; CDR3nt: TGTGCTAGTGCCTGGACTAGCGGGAGAGATACGCAGTATTTT
j_gene: TRBJ1-2; v_gene: TRBV21-1; d_gene: -; abundance: -; CDR3aa: CASHGQTNVRGYTF; CDR3nt: TGTGCCAGCCACGGACAGACGAATGTGAGAGGCTACACCTTC
j_gene: TRBJ1-2; v_gene: TRBV9; d_gene: -; abundance: -; CDR3aa: CASSVGPYGYTF; CDR3nt: TGTGCCAGCAGCGTAGGGCCCTATGGCTACACCTTC
j_gene: TRBJ2-3; v_gene: TRBV6-4; d_gene: -; abundance: -; CDR3aa: CASSDSIGGNPDTQYF; CDR3nt: TGTGCCAGCAGTGACTCGATCGGGGGAAACCCAGATACGCAGTATTTT
j_gene: TRBJ2-3; v_gene: TRBV20-1; d_gene: TRBD2; abundance: -; CDR3aa: CSASSASGFTDTQYF; CDR3nt: TGCAGTGCTAGTTCGGCTAGCGGTTTCACAGATACGCAGTATTTT
j_gene: TRBJ2-1; v_gene: TRBV11-3; d_gene: TRBD2; abundance: -; CDR3aa: CASSFEGGPYNEQFF; CDR3nt: TGTGCCAGCAGCTTCGAGGGAGGGCCCTACAATGAGCAGTTCTTC